A selection of T cell receptor beta chains follows, all from one sample in a study of T cells in tuberculosis. Here immunoSEQ multiplex PCR was the method, and the copy in TCRdb shows in-frame clones only, minus some. In the table there are 35,000 to 45,000 clones, 94% of which are singletons. Sequencing used PBMCs. The origin of the receptors is a donor aged 10 to 29 with latent tuberculosis or without tuberculosis infection. Some clones in this sample may be carry-over from other donors' samples. The CDR3 runs from the conserved cysteine through the conserved F or W. The D gene is left open where the match is weak. Expanded clones are given a class, and other clones once, few, many or no size at all.

J gene | V gene | D gene | clone size | CDR3 DNA | CDR3 protein
TRBJ1-4 | TRBV7-2 | . | . | TGTGCCAGCAGCTTAGTCGGAGGGAATGAAAAACTGTTTTTT | CASSLVGGNEKLFF
TRBJ1-1 | TRBV10-2 | TRBD1 | . | TGCGCCAGCAGTGATGCAGACAGGGGGTTCACTGAAGCTTTCTTT | CASSDADRGFTEAFF
TRBJ2-1 | TRBV7-2 | . | . | TGTGCCAGCAGCTCTACAGAGGGCCTCCCTTTATACAATGAGCAGTTCTTC | CASSSTEGLPLYNEQFF
TRBJ2-3 | TRBV7-2 | . | once | TGTGCCAGCAGCTTAGGGGTGACTAGGGCTAGCACAGATACGCAGTATTTT | CASSLGVTRASTDTQYF
TRBJ2-1 | TRBV19 | . | few | TGTGCCAGTAGTATAGTCCCTGGCTCTTACAATGAGCAGTTCTTC | CASSIVPGSYNEQFF
TRBJ1-2 | TRBV28 | . | . | TGTGCCAGCAATCTGAGTCCCGGGGGCTACACCTTC | CASNLSPGGYTF
TRBJ2-7 | TRBV30 | TRBD2 | . | TGTGCCTGGAGTGTACTAGCGGGAGGGGGGGAGCAGTACTTC | CAWSVLAGGGEQYF
TRBJ2-3 | TRBV30 | . | . | TGTGCCTCGTCCCGGGACTCCGCAGATACGCAGTATTTT | CASSRDSADTQYF
TRBJ1-2 | TRBV10-3 | . | once | TGTGCCATCAGTGACATGGGGGGGAGCTATGGCTACACCTTC | CAISDMGGSYGYTF
TRBJ2-7 | TRBV28 | TRBD2 | . | TGTGCCAGCAGTTCCGGGACTAGCGGGAGAACCTACGAGCAGTACTTC | CASSSGTSGRTYEQYF
TRBJ1-1 | TRBV5-1 | . | . | TGCGCCAGCAGCTTGGTTCGGGAGAGAGAAGCTTTCTTT | CASSLVREREAFF
TRBJ1-2 | TRBV19 | TRBD1 | . | TGTGCCAGTAGTATCCCAATGGACAGGGATGAAGGCTACACCTTC | CASSIPMDRDEGYTF
TRBJ1-5 | TRBV27 | . | . | TGTGCCAGCAGCCGATTCAGGGTTAGGAGCAATCAGCCCCAGCATTTT | CASSRFRVRSNQPQHF
TRBJ2-4 | TRBV2 | TRBD2 | . | TGTGCCAGCAGTGAAGCGCCGAGACTAGCTCCCATAGCCAAAAACATTCAGTACTTC | CASSEAPRLAPIAKNIQYF